These T cell receptor beta chains were read from a single sample in a study of shared clonotypes between healthy human individuals. Profiled with immunoSEQ multiplex PCR; TCRdb holds only in-frame clones, not every one. Of 450,000 to 500,000 clones listed, 79% are singletons. Source material: PBMCs. The origin of the receptors is a woman aged 35 to 49 in good health. Some clones in this sample may be carry-over from other donors' samples. CDR3s include the opening cysteine and the closing phenylalanine or tryptophan. D genes are given only for firm matches. Clone size is not always given. Where it is, it says once, few, many or a class for expanded clones.

J gene: TRBJ2-7; D gene: TRBD2; V gene: TRBV15; clone size: .; CDR3 protein: CATSIPSGPYEQYF; CDR3 DNA: TGTGCCACCAGTATCCCTAGCGGACCTTACGAGCAGTACTTC
J gene: TRBJ1-5; D gene: .; V gene: TRBV5-4; clone size: .; CDR3 protein: CASSLGGIGPQHF; CDR3 DNA: TGTGCCAGCAGCTTGGGGGGGATAGGGCCCCAGCATTTT
J gene: TRBJ2-7; D gene: TRBD1; V gene: TRBV11-2; clone size: .; CDR3 protein: CASTPWDRRPYEQYF; CDR3 DNA: TGTGCCAGCACCCCCTGGGACAGGCGCCCCTACGAGCAGTACTTC
J gene: TRBJ2-6; D gene: .; V gene: TRBV30; clone size: many; CDR3 protein: CAGRGAGANVLTF; CDR3 DNA: TGTGCCGGAAGGGGTGCTGGGGCCAACGTCCTGACTTTC
J gene: TRBJ2-2; D gene: TRBD2; V gene: TRBV5-1; clone size: once; CDR3 protein: CASSPGGLPVTGELFF; CDR3 DNA: TGCGCCAGCAGCCCGGGGGGACTGCCGGTCACCGGGGAGCTGTTTTTT
J gene: TRBJ1-1; D gene: .; V gene: TRBV5-4; clone size: once; CDR3 protein: CASSYRGGPNTEAFF; CDR3 DNA: TGTGCCAGCAGCTACCGGGGGGGGCCGAACACTGAAGCTTTCTTT
J gene: TRBJ2-3; D gene: .; V gene: TRBV18; clone size: .; CDR3 protein: CASSPYTTDTQYF; CDR3 DNA: TGTGCCAGCTCACCATACACCACAGATACGCAGTATTTT
J gene: TRBJ2-5; D gene: TRBD2; V gene: TRBV4-1; clone size: .; CDR3 protein: CASSLLPLAGAYQETQYF; CDR3 DNA: TGCGCCAGCAGCTTGCTCCCCTTAGCGGGGGCGTACCAAGAGACCCAGTACTTC
J gene: TRBJ2-3; D gene: TRBD2; V gene: TRBV19; clone size: .; CDR3 protein: CASSMVAGGTTDTQYF; CDR3 DNA: TGTGCCAGTAGTATGGTCGCGGGAGGGACCACAGATACGCAGTATTTT
J gene: TRBJ1-2; D gene: .; V gene: TRBV9; clone size: .; CDR3 protein: CASSGGWTGGYTF; CDR3 DNA: TGTGCCAGCAGCGGGGGATGGACGGGTGGCTACACCTTC